Listed below are T cell receptor beta chains from one sample, sequenced in a study of beta chain features in type 1 diabetes. TCRdb keeps only in-frame clones here, not all; method: immunoSEQ multiplex PCR. The sample shows roughly 340,000 clones, approximately 12% of them seen only once. The material sequenced was naive CD4+ T cells from blood. These TCRs come from a woman younger than 35 with type 1 diabetes. Both conserved end residues are part of each CDR3. The D gene is left open where the match is weak. Clone size is stated in some rows and not others, as once, few, many or a class when expanded.

clone size: few; V gene: TRBV29-1; J gene: TRBJ2-1; D gene: TRBD1; CDR3 DNA: TGCAGCGTTTTATCGGGACACCTAGTCCCGGGACAGGGAGCAGTTGTATATGAGCAGTTCTTC; CDR3 protein: CSVLSGHLVPGQGAVVYEQFF
clone size: NA; V gene: TRBV5-4; J gene: TRBJ1-1; D gene: NA; CDR3 DNA: TGTGCCAGCAGACTGAACCGGGATAAAGCTTTCTTT; CDR3 protein: CASRLNRDKAFF
clone size: NA; V gene: TRBV15; J gene: TRBJ2-1; D gene: NA; CDR3 DNA: TGTGCCACCAGCAGAGATCCACTAAGCGGGTCCCCCTACAATGAGCAGTTCTTC; CDR3 protein: CATSRDPLSGSPYNEQFF
clone size: few; V gene: TRBV18; J gene: TRBJ1-1; D gene: TRBD1; CDR3 DNA: TGTGCCAGCTCACCCGGGACAGATGAAGCTTTCTTT; CDR3 protein: CASSPGTDEAFF
clone size: NA; V gene: TRBV19; J gene: TRBJ1-1; D gene: NA; CDR3 DNA: TGTGCCAGTAGTACAGGGTTGCGCATGAACACTGAAGCTTTCTTT; CDR3 protein: CASSTGLRMNTEAFF
clone size: few; V gene: TRBV29-1; J gene: TRBJ1-1; D gene: TRBD1; CDR3 DNA: TGCAGCGTTGCAGGGGGCCGCAAAATAGAGGAAGCTTTCTTT; CDR3 protein: CSVAGGRKIEEAFF
clone size: NA; V gene: TRBV6-5; J gene: TRBJ2-1; D gene: NA; CDR3 DNA: TGTGCCAGCAGTACTCAGGCAGGTGGGCAGTTCTTC; CDR3 protein: CASSTQAGGQFF
clone size: few; V gene: TRBV9; J gene: TRBJ2-1; D gene: NA; CDR3 DNA: TGTGCCAGCAGCGTAGGAGGGTTGGGTGAGCAGTTCTTC; CDR3 protein: CASSVGGLGEQFF
clone size: NA; V gene: TRBV7-9; J gene: TRBJ2-7; D gene: TRBD2; CDR3 DNA: TGTGCCAGCAGCCCCGGGACTAGCGGGAGGGCCAATCCCTGGCAGTACTTC; CDR3 protein: CASSPGTSGRANPWQYF
clone size: NA; V gene: TRBV28; J gene: TRBJ1-5; D gene: TRBD1; CDR3 DNA: TGTGCCAGCAGTTTTCGACAGGGCTTCAATCAGCCCCAGCATTTT; CDR3 protein: CASSFRQGFNQPQHF
clone size: NA; V gene: TRBV5-1; J gene: TRBJ2-5; D gene: TRBD1; CDR3 DNA: TGCGCCAGCAGCTTGGACGGGACAGGGGGAGGCGAGACCCAGTACTTC; CDR3 protein: CASSLDGTGGGETQYF
clone size: few; V gene: TRBV9; J gene: TRBJ1-1; D gene: NA; CDR3 DNA: TGTGCCAGCAGCGTAAATTTTCGGGACACTGAAGCTTTCTTT; CDR3 protein: CASSVNFRDTEAFF
clone size: NA; V gene: TRBV4-1; J gene: TRBJ1-5; D gene: NA; CDR3 DNA: TGCGCCAGCAGCCCCTATACCTACAGCAATCAGCCCCAGCATTTT; CDR3 protein: CASSPYTYSNQPQHF
clone size: NA; V gene: TRBV5-1; J gene: TRBJ2-3; D gene: TRBD2; CDR3 DNA: TGCGCCAGCAGCCGCACCGGGACTAGCATTGGAGATACGCAGTATTTT; CDR3 protein: CASSRTGTSIGDTQYF
clone size: NA; V gene: TRBV29-1; J gene: TRBJ2-7; D gene: TRBD1; CDR3 DNA: TGCAGCGTTGAAGTCCAACACTACCGGGACAGACCCTCCTACGAGCAGTACTTC; CDR3 protein: CSVEVQHYRDRPSYEQYF
clone size: NA; V gene: TRBV5-4; J gene: TRBJ2-1; D gene: TRBD2; CDR3 DNA: TGTGCCAGCAGCCCTCGGACTAGCGGGAACAATGAGCAGTTCTTC; CDR3 protein: CASSPRTSGNNEQFF
clone size: NA; V gene: TRBV11-3; J gene: TRBJ2-2; D gene: NA; CDR3 DNA: TGTGCCAGCAGCCCAGGAGGGGGGGAGCTGTTTTTT; CDR3 protein: CASSPGGGELFF
clone size: NA; V gene: TRBV15; J gene: TRBJ2-3; D gene: NA; CDR3 DNA: TGTGCCACCAGCAGAGTACGATTGGCGGGGATCCCAGATACGCAGTATTTT; CDR3 protein: CATSRVRLAGIPDTQYF
clone size: NA; V gene: TRBV5-1; J gene: TRBJ2-1; D gene: TRBD2; CDR3 DNA: TGCGCCAGCAGCTTCCCTAGCGGGAGGACGTCCCTCAACTCCTACAATGAGCAGTTCTTC; CDR3 protein: CASSFPSGRTSLNSYNEQFF
clone size: few; V gene: TRBV7-3; J gene: TRBJ2-5; D gene: NA; CDR3 DNA: TGTGCCAGCAGCTTATCACCCTGGGCTGAGACCCAGTACTTC; CDR3 protein: CASSLSPWAETQYF
clone size: few; V gene: TRBV11-1; J gene: TRBJ2-6; D gene: TRBD1; CDR3 DNA: TGTGCCAGCAGCCCAAAGCAAGGGACAGGGGACTTTGGGGCCAACGTCCTGACTTTC; CDR3 protein: CASSPKQGTGDFGANVLTF
clone size: NA; V gene: TRBV6-1; J gene: TRBJ2-5; D gene: TRBD2; CDR3 DNA: TGTGCCAGCAGTGTCGGGCTGACTAGCGGACAAGAGACCCAGTACTTC; CDR3 protein: CASSVGLTSGQETQYF
clone size: few; V gene: TRBV11-2; J gene: TRBJ2-3; D gene: NA; CDR3 DNA: TGTGCCAGCAGCTCCTCACCAGCGGGAGATACGCAGTATTTT; CDR3 protein: CASSSSPAGDTQYF
clone size: few; V gene: TRBV7-2; J gene: TRBJ2-1; D gene: TRBD2; CDR3 DNA: TGTGCCAGCAGCTCCGAAATGAGGCTAGCGGGAACCTCAGGGGAGCAGTTCTTC; CDR3 protein: CASSSEMRLAGTSGEQFF
clone size: few; V gene: TRBV14; J gene: TRBJ2-1; D gene: TRBD2; CDR3 DNA: TGTGCCAGCAGCCGGACTAGCGGGAGTTACAATGAGCAGTTCTTC; CDR3 protein: CASSRTSGSYNEQFF
clone size: few; V gene: TRBV7-9; J gene: TRBJ2-7; D gene: TRBD1; CDR3 DNA: TGTGCTGCCGGGACAGCGAGTCCCTACGAGCAGTACTTC; CDR3 protein: CAAGTASPYEQYF
clone size: few; V gene: TRBV28; J gene: TRBJ2-7; D gene: TRBD2; CDR3 DNA: TGTGCCAGCAGTCCAGGGACCGCGGGGGTTGACGAGCAGTACTTC; CDR3 protein: CASSPGTAGVDEQYF
clone size: few; V gene: TRBV4-3; J gene: TRBJ1-2; D gene: NA; CDR3 DNA: TGCGCCAGCAGCCAACCGGGGGTGAGCTATGGCTACACCTTC; CDR3 protein: CASSQPGVSYGYTF
clone size: NA; V gene: TRBV6-5; J gene: TRBJ2-1; D gene: TRBD2; CDR3 DNA: TGTGCCAGCCATAGCGGGAGTGTGAACAATGAGCAGTTCTTC; CDR3 protein: CASHSGSVNNEQFF
clone size: few; V gene: TRBV7-2; J gene: TRBJ2-1; D gene: NA; CDR3 DNA: TGTGCCAGCAGCTTTGGCGGGGCCCTCTACAATGAGCAGTTCTTC; CDR3 protein: CASSFGGALYNEQFF
clone size: few; V gene: TRBV7-9; J gene: TRBJ2-1; D gene: TRBD1; CDR3 DNA: TGTGCCAGCAGCTTCGACAGGGGCTTCTCCTACAATGAGCAGTTCTTC; CDR3 protein: CASSFDRGFSYNEQFF
clone size: NA; V gene: TRBV7-2; J gene: TRBJ2-1; D gene: TRBD2; CDR3 DNA: TGTGCCAGCAGCCGGCAGGGACTAGCGGGGTCCAATGAGCAGTTCTTC; CDR3 protein: CASSRQGLAGSNEQFF
clone size: few; V gene: TRBV4-3; J gene: TRBJ2-4; D gene: NA; CDR3 DNA: TGCGCCAGCAGCCAAGACAGGGGCGTTTGGGGGGCCAAAAACATTCAGTACTTC; CDR3 protein: CASSQDRGVWGAKNIQYF
clone size: few; V gene: TRBV7-2; J gene: TRBJ2-1; D gene: NA; CDR3 DNA: TGTGCCAGCAGGAGGGGGACCGCCGAGCAGTTCTTC; CDR3 protein: CASRRGTAEQFF
clone size: NA; V gene: TRBV5-1; J gene: TRBJ2-1; D gene: TRBD2; CDR3 DNA: TGCGCCAGCAGCTTGTTACCCCCTCAAGCGGGAGGGCTTTACAATGAGCAGTTCTTC; CDR3 protein: CASSLLPPQAGGLYNEQFF
clone size: NA; V gene: TRBV28; J gene: TRBJ2-1; D gene: TRBD2; CDR3 DNA: TGTGCCAGCAGGCTAAGGGGGACTAGCGGGAGGAATGAGCAGTTCTTC; CDR3 protein: CASRLRGTSGRNEQFF
clone size: NA; V gene: TRBV9; J gene: TRBJ2-1; D gene: TRBD2; CDR3 DNA: TGTGCCAGCAGCGTAGCTAGCGGGAGGTCCTACAATGAGCAGTTCTTC; CDR3 protein: CASSVASGRSYNEQFF
clone size: few; V gene: TRBV15; J gene: TRBJ2-2; D gene: TRBD2; CDR3 DNA: TGTGCCACCAGCAGGACCGGGACTAGCGGGAGGGAGCTGTTTTTT; CDR3 protein: CATSRTGTSGRELFF
clone size: NA; V gene: TRBV28; J gene: TRBJ2-3; D gene: NA; CDR3 DNA: TGTGCCAGCAGTTTCGGTGGTAGCGCTGCAGATACGCAGTATTTT; CDR3 protein: CASSFGGSAADTQYF
clone size: NA; V gene: TRBV5-4; J gene: TRBJ2-5; D gene: NA; CDR3 DNA: TGTGCCAGCAGCTTGGATGGACTTGAAGAGACCCAGTACTTC; CDR3 protein: CASSLDGLEETQYF
clone size: NA; V gene: TRBV7-2; J gene: TRBJ1-1; D gene: TRBD1; CDR3 DNA: TGTGCCAGCAGCTTTCAGGGGGGAACTGAAGCTTTCTTT; CDR3 protein: CASSFQGGTEAFF
clone size: few; V gene: TRBV5-1; J gene: TRBJ2-5; D gene: TRBD1; CDR3 DNA: TGCGCCAGCAGCTACCCCGGGACAGGGAAGGAGACCCAGTACTTC; CDR3 protein: CASSYPGTGKETQYF